This T cell receptor (beta chain) was sequenced for a study of blood T cell repertoires in COVID-19. Libraries were prepared by immunoSEQ multiplex PCR; TCRdb keeps only in-frame clonotypes and omits some of them. The sample lists 300,000 or so clones, about 90% occurring once. The germline CDR1 and CDR2 sequences are KGHSH and LQKENI. The V gene lost 6 bases and the J gene lost 1 base, with 12 bases spanning the gap. CDR3 length equals 14 residues. This chain uses TRBV18 with TRBJ1-1; D uncertain. The clonotype originates from a woman aged 25 to 39 who had recovered from COVID-19. Specimen: PBMCs or T cells enriched from blood (not recorded which). In DNA form, the CDR3 reads TGTGCCAGCTCGCGAGGAGGATCGAACACTGAAGCTTTCTTT. Amino acid sequence: CASSRGGSNTEAFF.